This T cell receptor beta chain was identified in a study of blood T cell repertoires in COVID-19 (dated by TCRdb to 2020 to 2021). Study-level background: Samples covering the acute and convalescent phases of COVID-19 were provided by collaborators in the United States, Italy and Spain. The material from the prospective study consisted of cDNA or gDNA derived from T cells, B-cell-depleted T cells, or PBMCs. Subjects who had been exposed to COVID-19, were actively infected with it, or had recovered from it provided the deeply sampled blood TCRbeta repertoires that made up the dataset. The repertoires were released in a freely available public database intended as a resource for research on the immune response to SARS-CoV-2. The samples were drawn from two sources: the first 160 participants of the ongoing ImmuneRACE study, and 1,000 to 1,500 subjects contributed by 6 global collaborators. A de-identified subject ID, COVID-19 status, age in years and sex were almost always included in the sample metadata. Where HLA class I and class II types were available, the types were taken from metadata supplied by the sample provider, not from assay-based typing.

For this chain, trimming is 6 bases at the V end and 13 bases at the J end, and the number of junction bases without a gene match is 8. Taken from the germline V gene, the CDR1 and CDR2 loops are SNHLY and FYNNEI. Including the terminal cysteine and phenylalanine, the CDR3 comprises 11 residues. The read is trimmed to its CDR3 DNA, 33 bases read in frame from base 1. TCRbeta CDR3 regions were amplified from genomic DNA using the immunoSEQ Assay, a bias-controlled multiplex PCR. The authors' pipeline ran thus. Within the assay, amplification of reference gene primers was used to estimate how many nucleated cells each sample contained. To quantify the absolute abundance of each unique TCRbeta CDR3 rearrangement, sequence reads were collapsed and filtered. Productive Simpson clonality was computed per sample as the square root of Simpson's diversity index over productive rearrangements. Sourced from immuneACCESS, this table was stored by TCRdb with only in-frame sequences that have V and J called. A share of the clones is absent; for the studies checked, an unresolved V gene accounts for under half, and the remainder has no known explanation. V, J and clone size are taken as reported in that table, and D and trimming were inferred from the DNA itself. The sample yields about 320,000 clones; around 89% were counted once. Together, the top ten hold 1.5% to 2% of the sample.

Results the study describes overall, beyond this receptor: Clinical and demographic metadata were provided uncurated, with the amount varying by source and participant.

One collaborating source in Seattle enrolled patients while the patients were actively infected and followed the patients over time throughout the course of disease. Each collaborating institution followed its own protocols to collect whole blood in K2EDTA tubes. Collaborator samples were shipped for TCRbeta analysis as frozen whole blood, isolated PBMCs, or DNA extracted from either sample type. As regards this clone: Its antigen remains unidentified. Base quality data are lacking; no much larger clone is found one base away.

The sequence joins TRBV2 to TRBJ1-2; TRBD1 matches 7 bases in the middle. The sample taken for sequencing was peripheral blood. The TCR sequence derives from a woman aged 25 to 45 with COVID-19, enrolled during active disease. The bases read TGTGCCAGCAGGATTACAGGGGAGCTCACCTTC. The translation is CASRITGELTF.